One and the same sample provided the 31 T cell receptor beta chains below, sequenced in a study of neurological immune-mediated disorders (dated by TCRdb to the late 2010s). The method behind the library was 5' RACE. The sequencer was an Illumina HiSeq 2500. TCRdb reanalyzed the raw reads on its own, using fastp at Q25 for trimming and MiXCR for clone calling, and kept in-frame beta chains. Every distinct CDR3 protein forms one entry, paired with its most common genes and DNA. The sample yields roughly 57,000 distinct CDR3 sequences; 20% to 30% were counted once. Of the sample, under 5.5% falls within the top ten clones. The time point label corresponds to: technical triplicate 2. The sequenced sample was PBMCs. The receptors were gathered from a man between 60 and 75 years old with HTLV-1-associated myelopathy (HAM/TSP).

This chain connects TRBV29-1 to TRBJ2-3, with D unclear. The CDR3 extends over 19 amino acids. Per germline, CDR1 SQVTM and CDR2 ANQGSEA. Trimming removed 2 bases at V and 1 base at J, with 25 bases between. In nucleotides, the CDR3 is TGCAGCGTTGAATCTGGGATGGTGATTAGGTATGGCGGCACAGATACGCAGTATTTT. Translation: CSVESGMVIRYGGTDTQYF.

This clonotype has ten or more counts. The chain carries TRBV5-1 and TRBJ1-1; 7 bases are shared with TRBD1. The germline V gene encodes CDR1 SGHRS and CDR2 YFSETQ. This CDR3 has 13 amino acids. Trimming took 4 bases from V and 5 from J; bases not matched to a gene: 5. The CDR3 sequence is CASSEYRGTEAFF. The CDR3 nucleotides read TGCGCCAGCAGCGAATACAGGGGAACTGAAGCTTTCTTT.

This clonotype was found many times. The rearrangement links TRBV5-1 to TRBJ2-3; D is perhaps TRBD1 (6 bases). The CDR3 sequence is 15 residues long. Deletions cut 0 bases from V and 2 bases from J, with 10 bases between. Germline CDR1 is SGHRS and CDR2 is YFSETQ. CDR3 nucleotide sequence: TGCGCCAGCAGCTTGGGACAGGTGTCCACAGATACGCAGTATTTT. It is translated as CASSLGQVSTDTQYF. Using reference TRBV5-1 and TRBJ2-3 for the parts outside the CDR3, the full variable domain is KAGVTQTPRYLIKTRGQQVTLSCSPISGHRSVSWYQQTPGQGLQFLFEYFSETQRNKGNFPGRFSGRQFSNSRSEMNVSTLELGDSALYLCASSLGQVSTDTQYFGPGTRLTVL.

The CDR3 nucleotides are TGTGCCAGCGGTAACACCTACGAGCAGTACTTC. Protein sequence: CASGNTYEQYF. V and J are TRBV25-1 and TRBJ2-7; D call uncertain. Germline V lookup: CDR1 MGHDK, CDR2 SYGVNS. Trimming removed 8 bases from V and 2 bases from J, with 7 bases in between. This CDR3 comprises 11 residues.

A few counts support this clonotype. The chain uses TRBV5-6 and TRBJ1-5, with D maybe TRBD1 (6 bases). Germline assignment: CDR1 SGHDT and CDR2 YYEEEE. V was shortened by 4 bases and J by 2 bases, with 16 bases between the two germline ends. The CDR3 has 16 residues. CDR3 coding DNA: TGTGCCAGCAGCCTCCGAGGACAGCGGGGCAATCAGCCCCAGCATTTT. It is translated as CASSLRGQRGNQPQHF. Together with reference TRBV5-6 and TRBJ1-5, the CDR3 gives the full variable domain: DAGVTQSPTHLIKTRGQQVTLRCSPKSGHDTVSWYQQALGQGPQFIFQYYEEEERQRGNFPDRFSGHQFPNYSSELNVNALLLGDSALYLCASSLRGQRGNQPQHFGDGTRLSIL.

This clonotype was seen ten or more times. The chain carries TRBV7-2 and TRBJ2-1, with 11 bases lining up with TRBD2. CDR1 SGHTA and CDR2 FQGNSA come from the germline V gene. The CDR3 sequence is 15 residues long. The junction had 6 bases not matched to a gene; V was cut back by 5 bases and J by 6 bases. CDR3: CASSPGGTSGNEQFF. The CDR3 DNA reads TGTGCCAGCAGCCCCGGAGGGACTAGCGGCAATGAGCAGTTCTTC.

Details on this clonotype: Its ends do not fully match the called genes, so a read error is possible. This chain joins TRBV2 and TRBJ2-3, with D possibly matching TRBD2 (8 bases). Germline V gene lookup returns CDR1 SNHLY and CDR2 FYNNEI. The CDR3 is 16 residues long. CDR3 residues: CASSQRDSGSTDTHYF. The CDR3 region has the DNA TGTGCCAGCTCACAACGGGACAGCGGGAGCACAGATACGCATTATTTT.

This clonotype was seen repeatedly, ten times or more. The CDR3 region is CSAKTSSYNEQFF. In DNA form, the CDR3 reads TGCAGTGCCAAGACTAGCTCCTACAATGAGCAGTTCTTC. The rearrangement uses TRBV20-1 and TRBJ2-1, with a possible D match to TRBD2 (6 bases). The CDR3 contains 13 residues. Germline-derived CDR1 and CDR2 are DFQATT and SNEGSKA (reference sequence). Trimming removed 6 bases from V and 0 bases from J, with 9 bases in between.

Ten or more counts support this clonotype. V is TRBV7-3 and J is TRBJ2-1; D might be TRBD2 (5 bases). The CDR3 is 13 amino acids. Trimming took off 2 bases at V and 6 bases at J, with 8 bases between the two ends. The germline V gene encodes CDR1 SGHTA and CDR2 FQGTGA. CDR3: CASSLAGTNEQFF. The CDR3 DNA reads as TGTGCCAGCAGCTTAGCGGGTACCAATGAGCAGTTCTTC.

This clonotype occurred many times. V usage is TRBV6-2 or TRBV6-3 and J usage is TRBJ2-2; D gene uncertain. Trimming cost V 2 bases and J 8 bases, with 9 bases left between them. The germline V gene encodes CDR1 MNHEY and CDR2 SVGEGT. This CDR3 spans 13 amino acids. CDR3 protein: CASSYPFRGELFF. The DNA for the CDR3 is TGTGCCAGCAGTTACCCCTTTCGGGGGGAGCTGTTTTTT.

The rearrangement links TRBV5-1 to TRBJ2-2, with D tentatively TRBD1 (6 bases). This CDR3 comprises 14 residues. The germline V and J ends were trimmed by 5 bases and 5 bases, with 13 bases remaining between them. Per the germline V gene, CDR1 is SGHRS and CDR2 is YFSETQ. The CDR3 coding sequence is TGCGCCAGCAGGAAACAGGGATCGACCGGGGAGCTGTTTTTT. Its protein is CASRKQGSTGELFF.

This clonotype was detected many times. The chain recombines TRBV7-9 with TRBJ2-5; 7 nucleotides match TRBD1. With V trimmed by 6 bases and J by 1 base, 2 bases remained unmatched. The germline V gene has CDR1 SEHNR and CDR2 FQNEAQ (reference sequence). There are 13 residues in the CDR3. For the CDR3, the DNA is TGTGCCAGCAGTTGGGACAGCCAAGAGACCCAGTACTTC. Translating it yields CASSWDSQETQYF.

The chain combines TRBV20-1 with TRBJ1-1, with 9 bases fitting TRBD1. Losses at the gene ends were 3 bases for V and 3 bases for J; bases not matched to a gene: 11. The length of the CDR3 is 16 residues. Germline CDR1 reads DFQATT; CDR2 reads SNEGSKA (reference sequence). In DNA, the CDR3 is TGCAGTGCTAGTTCGCGGACAGGGGAATGGTACACTGAAGCTTTCTTT. This sequence encodes CSASSRTGEWYTEAFF.

This clonotype was seen at least ten times. The V call is TRBV20-1, the J call TRBJ2-2, with 14 bases matching TRBD2. This CDR3 is built from 16 residues. The V gene end was trimmed by 2 bases and the J gene end by 7 bases; junction bases not matched to a gene: 6. Germline CDR1 DFQATT, CDR2 SNEGSKA (reference sequence). The CDR3: CSARRLAGGGGGELFF. In nucleotides, the CDR3 is TGCAGTGCTAGACGACTAGCGGGAGGGGGAGGCGGGGAGCTGTTTTTT.

This clonotype was detected many times. V gene TRBV10-3 combines with J gene TRBJ2-7, with TRBD1 matching over 9 bases. The CDR3 is 15 amino acids. CDR1 and CDR2 from the germline V gene are ENHRY and SYGVKD. V lost 3 bases to trimming and J lost 7 bases; unmatched junction nucleotides: 10. The DNA of the CDR3 is TGTGCCATCAGTGAAAATCGAGGACAGGGGCAAGAGCAGTACTTC. This translates into CAISENRGQGQEQYF.

The chain links TRBV12-3 or TRBV12-4 to TRBJ2-1, with D possibly being TRBD1 (5 bases). The CDR3 totals 12 residues. Trimming took off 3 bases at V and 6 bases at J, with 6 bases between the two ends. In DNA form, the CDR3 reads TGTGCCAGCAGTTTTAGGGGCAATGAGCAGTTCTTC. It translates to CASSFRGNEQFF.

V gene TRBV5-6 combines with J gene TRBJ1-5; D possibly corresponds to TRBD1 (5 bases). Germline CDR1 and CDR2: SGHDT and YYEEEE. This CDR3 is 14 amino acids long. V lost 4 bases to trimming and J lost 1 base, with 9 bases between them. The chain's CDR3 is CASSVGTSNQPQHF. Written as DNA, the CDR3 is TGTGCCAGCAGCGTCGGGACGAGCAATCAGCCCCAGCATTTT. Together with reference TRBV5-6 and TRBJ1-5, the CDR3 gives the full variable domain: DAGVTQSPTHLIKTRGQQVTLRCSPKSGHDTVSWYQQALGQGPQFIFQYYEEEERQRGNFPDRFSGHQFPNYSSELNVNALLLGDSALYLCASSVGTSNQPQHFGDGTRLSIL.

This clonotype was observed many times. V and J are TRBV3-1 and TRBJ2-7; 7 bases align to TRBD2. The CDR3 totals 15 residues. The V and J ends lost 4 bases and 0 bases, in that order; junction bases with no gene match: 6. CDR1 is LGHDT and CDR2 is YNNKEL in the germline V gene (reference sequence). The CDR3 nucleotides read TGTGCCAGCAGCCCTCTAGCGGCATACTCCTACGAGCAGTACTTC. This encodes CASSPLAAYSYEQYF.

Ten or more counts support this clonotype. The chain has TRBV29-1 and TRBJ2-5; 7 positions agree with TRBD1. The CDR3 extends over 12 amino acids. The J segment lost 3 bases and the V segment lost 5 bases, leaving 3 bases of the junction unmatched. The V gene's germline CDR1 is SQVTM and CDR2 ANQGSEA. The CDR3 here is CSVSGTEETQYF. The CDR3 DNA is TGCAGCGTTAGTGGGACAGAAGAGACCCAGTACTTC. Based on the CDR3 plus reference TRBV29-1 and TRBJ2-5, the full variable domain is SAVISQKPSRDICQRGTSLTIQCQVDSQVTMMFWYRQQPGQSLTLIATANQGSEATYESGFVIDKFPISRPNLTFSTLTVSNMSPEDSSIYLCSVSGTEETQYFGPGTRLLVL.

The chain couples TRBV27 to TRBJ2-3; D possibly corresponds to TRBD1 (7 bases). This CDR3 is 13 amino acids long. Deletions cut 3 bases from V and 5 bases from J, with 9 bases between. The germline V gene encodes CDR1 MNHEY and CDR2 SMNVEV (reference sequence). The CDR3 nucleotides read TGTGCCAGCAGTTTCCAGGGGGGAGATACGCAGTATTTT. Encoded protein: CASSFQGGDTQYF.

Of note for this clonotype: A read error may produce the germline difference seen at one junction end. The J gene is TRBJ2-2, the V gene TRBV7-7; no reliable D call. The CDR3 loop spans 16 amino acids. CDR1 SSHAT and CDR2 FNYEAQ come from the germline V gene (reference sequence). The CDR3: CASSLASCFNTGELFF. In DNA, the CDR3 is TGTGCTAGCAGCTTAGCATCGTGCTTTAACACCGGGGAGCTGTTTTTT.

This clonotype was seen ten or more times. This rearrangement joins TRBV5-1 to TRBJ2-5; perhaps TRBD2 as D (6 bases). The CDR3 loop spans 14 amino acids. From germline, CDR1 is SGHRS and CDR2 YFSETQ. The ends were cut back, 6 bases at V and 1 base at J, with 13 bases in the middle. This CDR3 reads CASTSSGSQETQYF. In DNA, the CDR3 is TGCGCCAGCACCTCCTCCGGGAGCCAAGAGACCCAGTACTTC.

The chain has TRBV19 and TRBJ2-7; D may correspond to TRBD1 or TRBD2 (5 bases each). This CDR3 comprises 15 residues. CDR1 LNHDA and CDR2 SQIVND come from the germline V gene (reference sequence). Trimming cost V 5 bases and J 5 bases, with 19 bases left between them. The CDR3 here is CASSPWDALWDEQYF. Here the CDR3 DNA reads TGTGCCAGTAGTCCATGGGACGCCTTATGGGACGAGCAGTACTTC.

This clonotype appeared a few times. The chain uses TRBV7-2 and TRBJ1-1, with D possibly TRBD1 on 5 matching bases. The length of the CDR3 is 13 residues. Germline CDR1 reads SGHTA; CDR2 reads FQGNSA. V lost 5 bases and J 4 bases, leaving 11 bases between the germline ends. Here the CDR3 reads CASSRRGATEAFF. CDR3 DNA sequence: TGTGCCAGCAGCCGTCGTGGGGCCACTGAAGCTTTCTTT.

In its sample, this clonotype ranks as medium-sized (0.01 to 0.1%). CDR3 nucleotide sequence: TGTGCCAGCAGCTTTACCCCCGCCCACGAGCAGTTCTTC. This translates into CASSFTPAHEQFF. V is TRBV7-2 and J is TRBJ2-1; the D is unclear. The CDR3 runs to 13 residues. CDR1 SGHTA and CDR2 FQGNSA come from the germline V gene. Trimming stripped 3 bases from V and 10 bases from J, with 13 bases between.

There are many counts of this clonotype. The chain uses TRBV5-1 and TRBJ2-2, with 8 nucleotides matching TRBD2. Germline lookup yields CDR1 SGHRS and CDR2 YFSETQ. V lost 1 base to trimming and J lost 7 bases; unmatched junction nucleotides: 6. CDR3 length: 15 residues. The DNA of the CDR3 is TGCGCCAGCAGCTTGCCGGCGGGAGGCGGCGGGGAGCTGTTTTTT. Translation gives CASSLPAGGGGELFF.

The J gene is TRBJ2-1, the V gene TRBV6-1; 8 nucleotides agree with TRBD1. Per germline, CDR1 MNHNS and CDR2 SASEGT. Germline trimming cut 10 bases from V and 6 bases from J; bases unmatched to any gene: 11. This CDR3 comprises 14 residues. The CDR3 DNA sequence: TGTGCCACCCTAAGGGGACAGGCGATCAATGAGCAGTTCTTC. This encodes CATLRGQAINEQFF.

This clonotype was found many times. The chain employs TRBV5-1 and TRBJ1-1; TRBD1 is a possible D gene (5 bases). Trimming left V 1 base short and J 5 bases short, with 15 bases between. Germline values: CDR1 SGHRS, CDR2 YFSETQ. The CDR3 loop spans 15 amino acids. This CDR3 is CASSLTRGGGTEAFF. The CDR3 region has the DNA TGCGCCAGCAGCTTGACCCGGGGCGGAGGGACTGAAGCTTTCTTT.

By share, this clonotype counts as medium-sized. The V and J genes are TRBV20-1 and TRBJ2-7; unclear D gene. Germline V gives CDR1 DFQATT, CDR2 SNEGSKA (reference sequence). The V end lost 6 bases, the J end lost 5 bases, and 17 bases lay between the germline ends. The CDR3 consists of 13 residues. DNA for the CDR3: TGCAGTGCCCTTAGAAAGGGAACGGACGAGCAGTACTTC. This codes for CSALRKGTDEQYF.

This clonotype was counted ten times or more. The rearrangement uses TRBV5-1 and TRBJ1-1, with D possibly matching TRBD1 (6 bases). The CDR3 runs 14 residues. V gave up 2 bases and J gave up 1 base, with 9 bases separating them. CDR1 SGHRS and CDR2 YFSETQ come from the germline V gene. CDR3 sequence: CASSLQGGNTEAFF. The CDR3, as DNA: TGCGCCAGCAGCTTACAGGGAGGGAACACTGAAGCTTTCTTT. The full variable domain, with the rest looked up from reference TRBV5-1 and TRBJ1-1, is KAGVTQTPRYLIKTRGQQVTLSCSPISGHRSVSWYQQTPGQGLQFLFEYFSETQRNKGNFPGRFSGRQFSNSRSEMNVSTLELGDSALYLCASSLQGGNTEAFFGQGTRLTVV.

This clonotype was observed many times. V and J are TRBV9 and TRBJ2-6; D assignment may be TRBD1 or TRBD2 (5 bases each). The ends were cut back, 0 bases at V and 2 bases at J, with 15 bases in the middle. Germline values: CDR1 SGDLS, CDR2 YYNGEE. The CDR3 runs 18 residues. CDR3 sequence: CASSVVGTVSTGANVLTF. The CDR3 DNA reads as TGTGCCAGCAGCGTAGTCGGGACGGTTAGTACTGGGGCCAACGTCCTGACTTTC.